This is a list of T cell receptor beta chains from one sample in a study of chemoradiotherapy in HPV16-positive cancers. Measured with immunoSEQ multiplex PCR; TCRdb has only the in-frame clones, and not every one. The data contain over 10,000 clones, 81% of them singletons. Specimen collection occurred from a patient who underwent chemoradiotherapy. The receptors here all came from a human donor with HPV-associated anogenital cancer. Each CDR3 is given with its conserved first and last residue. The D gene is left open where the match is weak. Clone size appears in some rows only: once, few, many, or a class for an expanded clone.

cdr3_length	d_call	v_call	clone_size	j_call	cdr3_nt	cdr3_aa
12	-	TRBV7-2	-	TRBJ2-5	TGTGCCAGCAGCTACCGGACCCTGTCCCTGTACTTC	CASSYRTLSLYF
14	TRBD1	TRBV10-2	once	TRBJ1-5	TGCGCCAGCAGCTCACAGGGGGCTTTGCAGCCCCAGCATTTT	CASSSQGALQPQHF
16	TRBD1	TRBV4-1	-	TRBJ2-1	TGCGCCAGCAGCCAAGATGTAACAGGGGGCATGGATGAGCAGTTCTTC	CASSQDVTGGMDEQFF
14	-	TRBV19	-	TRBJ2-7	TGTGCCAGTAGTAGTCCCCAGGGAGACTACGAGCAGTACTTC	CASSSPQGDYEQYF
12	-	TRBV2	-	TRBJ1-2	TGTGCCAGCAGTGGACAGAACTATGGCTACACCTTC	CASSGQNYGYTF
14	TRBD2	TRBV7-2	-	TRBJ2-1	TGTGCCAGCAGCCGAAGCGGGGGGGCCGGGGAGCAGTTCTTC	CASSRSGGAGEQFF
14	TRBD1	TRBV11-2	-	TRBJ2-5	TGTGCCAGCAGCTTAGTACAGGGGCAAGAGACCCAGTACTTC	CASSLVQGQETQYF
16	-	TRBV5-4	once	TRBJ2-7	TGTGCCAGCAGTCCTCAGGTGGGCAGGGGATTACACGAGCAGTACTTC	CASSPQVGRGLHEQYF
17	TRBD2	TRBV7-3	-	TRBJ2-5	TGTGCCAGCAGCCCCGGGGCTAGCGGGATCTCCAGGGAGACCCAGTACTTC	CASSPGASGISRETQYF
13	-	TRBV18	-	TRBJ1-2	TGTGCCAGCTCGGAGGGATCTAACTATGGCTACACCTTC	CASSEGSNYGYTF
14	-	TRBV6-1	few	TRBJ1-2	TGTGCCAGCATCGTCGAAGCAGGTGGCTATGGCTACACCTTC	CASIVEAGGYGYTF
13	-	TRBV4-3	-	TRBJ2-7	TGCGCCAGCAGCCAAGGCAACGGGTACGAGCAGTACTTC	CASSQGNGYEQYF
18	TRBD2	TRBV7-2	-	TRBJ2-3	TGTGCCAGCAGCTTCCTTAGCGGGGGGGCGACCAGCACAGATACGCAGTATTTT	CASSFLSGGATSTDTQYF